This entry is about one TCR beta chain. The antigen it recognizes is unknown. The input lacks base qualities; no much larger clone sits a single base away. These data are taken from a study of cytomegalovirus exposure and HLA in healthy donors (dated by TCRdb to 2017 to 2019). Looking at the study overall: In an earlier analysis of 587 of the donors, under 300 Gb of sequence data and 100 million or so unique TCR beta sequences from approximately 180 million T cells were reported. To predict cytomegalovirus infection status, the study combined high-throughput TCR immunosequencing, statistical association of individual TCRs with disease status, and machine learning. Rather than drawing on any new phenotypic data, the later analysis identified candidate immune exposures from TCR beta sequences and the way those sequences occurred across donors. Donor age, sex, ethnicity and CMV serostatus were collected together with the repertoire data. About 300 gigabases of sequencing data and approximately 92 million unique TCR sequences made up an early release that covered around 640 HLA-typed donors. Of the roughly 390 genotyped donors, approximately 82% fell in the genetic ancestry cluster associated with self-reported Caucasian donors. In a later analysis, previously published TCR beta repertoires from several hundred donors were re-analyzed and high-resolution HLA genotyping was added so that TCR occurrence patterns could be studied. A later genetic analysis used genome-wide SNP genotypes for about 55% of the 666 donors, treating that subset as a discovery cohort. Roughly 5 DR-DQ haplotypes were handled as single units for association and clustering, since linkage in the cohort was strong. All discovery cohort repertoires had been generated using a single sequencing platform. Typing coverage varied by locus: roughly 629-630 donors for A, B, C, DRB1 and DQB1; roughly 520 for DQA1; more than 600 for DPA1; roughly 450 for DPB1. Along with the approximately 700-subject first cohort, a separate validation cohort of roughly 110 different subjects was used. The aim of the study was to test whether cataloging public T cell receptors could identify signatures of past pathogen exposure. On average, roughly 250,000 unique TCR beta nucleotide sequences were sequenced per donor among roughly 430 genotyped donors of the cohort, with roughly 20% of those sequences being non-productive. Class I and class II HLA loci were covered by the typing at four-digit resolution. An earlier analysis of about 620 of the donors applied high-throughput TCR beta sequencing to assess whether each TCR beta V gene segment acted as functional or pseudogenic. Using immunosequencing, the study profiled T cell repertoires from 500 to 800 subjects and related those repertoires to cytomegalovirus serostatus.

V has 4 bases trimmed and J has 1 base trimmed; junction bases matching no gene number 5. The cysteine opens and the phenylalanine closes a CDR3 of 15 amino acids. CDR3 DNA is the only sequence kept; it has 45 bases, read in frame from the first base. According to the germline V gene, CDR1 reads SNHLY and CDR2 reads FYNNEI. The cohort was made up of 500 to 800 healthy bone marrow donors. At the time of sampling, every cohort member was nominally healthy, though immune exposures that went unrecorded were likely present. The donor was CMV seronegative and belonged to the group of 320 or so seronegative cohort members. A peripheral blood sample was provided by each donor, and peripheral blood mononuclear cells were used for TCR beta sequencing. The Qiagen DNeasy Blood Extraction Kit was used to extract genomic DNA from the blood cell samples. To prepare the library, the immunoSEQ multiplex PCR assay was applied. For the multiplex PCR, a mixture combining 60 forward primers for TCR Vbeta segments and 13 reverse primers for TCR Jbeta segments was used. Amplification of the CDR3 region of rearranged TCR beta genes was performed with a multiplex PCR assay on genomic DNA. The Illumina HiSeq System was used to sequence the amplified TCR beta libraries as 87-base-pair reads. As for the original processing: A later analysis tallied around 80 million unique TCR beta chains across the approximately 670 repertoires, and around 12 million of those chains were shared by two or more donors. Raw reads were error-corrected and collapsed into unique sequences with a nearest-neighbor algorithm that merged closely related sequences to remove PCR and sequencing errors. V, D and J gene segments were assigned by aligning CDR3 sequences to IMGT reference sequences. Each retained sequence needed at least a six-nucleotide match to both a V gene segment and a J gene segment. Rearrangements were classified as productive when the CDR3 lacked stop codons and remained in frame with V and J, and all other rearrangements were classified as non-productive. Following IMGT convention, CDR3 was defined as the stretch from the second conserved V-encoded cysteine up to the conserved J-encoded phenylalanine. Sequences without an unambiguous match to a single V gene segment were excluded from the earlier analysis of almost 600 of the donors. An earlier analysis of approximately 590 of the donors called V segments functional above 56.7% productive rearrangements and segregating when the between-donor standard deviation exceeded 5%. A statistical classification framework was built for diagnosing cytomegalovirus status from the catalog of TCR beta chain sequences. In a later analysis, V and J genes were assigned by comparing TCR nucleotide sequences against IMGT/GENE-DB human TR gene sequences. The TCRdist pipeline was used in a later analysis to assign CDR3 sequences and most-parsimonious VDJ recombination scenarios. In a later analysis, every TCR beta chain was defined by the combination of its CDR3 amino acid sequence and its V-gene family, and reads without a unique V-gene family were dropped. A later analysis removed 550 to 700 highly shared, low-generation-probability nucleotide sequences to deal with suspected cross-contamination and a sequencing artifact. A later analysis calculated a clonal expansion index for each public chain from normalized within-repertoire ranks of inferred template counts. Generation probabilities in a later analysis came from a VDJ recombination model fitted to out-of-frame rearrangements, and those results were checked against IGoR. Hypergeometric tests were used in a later analysis to score TCR-TCR, TCR-HLA and TCR-CMV co-occurrence, with a repertoire-size bias correction applied to the TCR pairs. A later analysis estimated false discovery rates by permuting HLA or CMV assignments 20 times. A later analysis grouped co-occurring TCRs with DBSCAN, adding TCRdist sequence similarity when clustering within HLA-allele-positive subsets. Repertoires with fewer than 30,000 or more than 120,000 public chains, plus five repertoires with anomalous nucleotide sharing, were excluded from co-occurrence clustering. In TCRdb, the immuneACCESS table is reduced to in-frame sequences with V and J assigned. These tables do not hold every clone; where another copy was compared, an unresolved V gene accounts for under half, and the others remain unexplained. V and J calls and clone size are copied from that table; D and trimming were computed from the DNA. This sample holds roughly 180,000 clones; just under 80% were observed only once. The top ten hold 2.9% of the sample.

Points the paper makes about the study in general: Most TCR sequences were seen in very few donors, while some public TCRs were found in many individuals. Presence/absence analyses assumed roughly uniform sequencing depth across donors, an assumption that may not hold. Linkage disequilibrium might explain the correlated functional status among segregating V segments, but an unknown experimental factor could not be ruled out. The study listed 150 to 200 TCR beta chains as associated with cytomegalovirus. In a later analysis, some 18,000 TCR beta sequences were associated with specific HLA alleles at a false discovery rate of 0.05. Some IMGT-functional V segments, including TRBV6-2 and TRBV6-3, could not be distinguished by the 87-base-pair reads and were therefore excluded. Strong co-occurrence of HLA alleles, especially DR and DQ, made assigning TCR associations to individual alleles difficult. The authors suggested that the approach could potentially be generalized to other disease states and immunological phenotypes. In an earlier analysis of some 550 of the donors, most TCR beta V segments were observed in productive rearrangements about 90% or about 30% of the time, broadly matching IMGT annotations. A further reported finding was that TCR beta sequences accurately predicted the HLA-A and HLA-B alleles for most subjects in the first cohort. According to a later analysis, most CMV-associated TCR beta chains appeared to be HLA-restricted, and the HLA associations seemed to be driven largely by CMV exposure. A cluster of highly shared sequence variants was judged likely to be a technical artifact of the sequencing pipeline. A later analysis reported that several top co-occurrence clusters appeared linked to parvovirus B19, influenza, CMV and Epstein-Barr virus. The earlier analysis of almost 600 of the donors excluded roughly 17 rarely observed V segments, including chromosome 9 orphons, because counts were too low. In vitro tests confirmed that a few of the cytomegalovirus-associated TCR beta chains recognize cytomegalovirus antigens. A later genetic analysis associated a missense DCLRE1C variant with V-gene and J-gene trimming of TCR beta chains, and an independent cohort replicated the association. HLA typing was unavailable for some donors at each locus, so association tests used only the typed subset. In a later analysis, HLA-associated TCR beta chains showed more clonal expansion and lower generation probabilities than non-associated chains that were equally common. A later genetic analysis reported fewer N-insertions in productive TCRs among donors in an Asian-associated ancestry cluster than the approximately 700-donor mean. A later analysis found that TCR association rates varied across HLA loci, with DRB1 alleles showing the most associated TCRs and HLA-C alleles the fewest. The classifier was reported to diagnose cytomegalovirus status with high specificity and sensitivity in both the original cohort and the validation cohort. Immune exposure information for the cohort was limited to CMV serostatus. Only TCR beta chains were sequenced in this cohort, and the absence of alpha or paired-chain data limited detectable features.

This receptor was obtained from a female donor in good health and CMV-seronegative. The V and J segments used are TRBV2 and TRBJ2-3; TRBD2 agrees with 7 junctional bases. The specimen sequenced was PBMCs. The base sequence is TGTGCCAGCAGTGGTAGGAGCGGGGGCACAGATACGCAGTATTTT. This codes for CASSGRSGGTDTQYF. Beyond the CDR3, the reference TRBV2 and TRBJ2-3 genes provide the residues; the full variable domain reads: EPEVTQTPSHQVTQMGQEVILRCVPISNHLYFYWYRQILGQKVEFLVSFYNNEISEKSEIFDDQFSVERPDGSNFTLKIRSTKLEDSAMYFCASSGRSGGTDTQYFGPGTRLTVL.